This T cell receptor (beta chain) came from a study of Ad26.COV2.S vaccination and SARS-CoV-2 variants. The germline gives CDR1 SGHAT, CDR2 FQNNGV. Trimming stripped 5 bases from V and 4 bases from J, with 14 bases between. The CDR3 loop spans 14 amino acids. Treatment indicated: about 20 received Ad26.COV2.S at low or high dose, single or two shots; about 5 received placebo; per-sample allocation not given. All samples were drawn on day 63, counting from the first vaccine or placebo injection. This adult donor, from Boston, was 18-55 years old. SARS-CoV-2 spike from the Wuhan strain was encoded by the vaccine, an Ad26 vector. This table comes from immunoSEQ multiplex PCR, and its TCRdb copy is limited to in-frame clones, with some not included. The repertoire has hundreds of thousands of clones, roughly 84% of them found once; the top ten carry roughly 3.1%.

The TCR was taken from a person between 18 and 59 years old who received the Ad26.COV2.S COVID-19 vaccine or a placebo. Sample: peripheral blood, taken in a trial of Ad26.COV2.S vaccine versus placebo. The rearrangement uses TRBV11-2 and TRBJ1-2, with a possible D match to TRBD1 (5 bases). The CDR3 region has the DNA TGTGCCAGCAGCGAGGGGTACTTCTCCTATGGCTACACCTTC. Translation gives CASSEGYFSYGYTF. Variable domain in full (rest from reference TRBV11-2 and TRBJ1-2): EAGVAQSPRYKIIEKRQSVAFWCNPISGHATLYWYQQILGQGPKLLIQFQNNGVVDDSQLPKDRFSAERLKGVDSTLKIQPAKLEDSAVYLCASSEGYFSYGYTFGSGTRLTVV.